A selection of T cell receptor beta chains follows, all from one sample in a study of T cell responses to AZD1222 COVID-19 vaccine. Profiling relied on immunoSEQ multiplex PCR, and the TCRdb table lists in-frame clones only, not all of them. The table shows some 170,000 clones, with around 90% occurring only once. The source material was peripheral blood, sampled 28 days after the second AZD1222 dose. The origin of the receptors is an adult who received the AZD1222 COVID-19 vaccine. Each CDR3 is given with its conserved first and last residue. A D gene is named only where the DNA matches it firmly. Clone size is stated in some rows and not others, as once, few, many or a class when expanded.

TRBV5-1	TRBD1	NA	TRBJ1-2	TGCGCCAGCAGCTGGACAGGGGGAAGCAATGGCTACACCTTC	CASSWTGGSNGYTF
TRBV5-1	NA	NA	TRBJ2-5	TGCGCCAGCAGCTTGGTTTCCAGTAAAGAGACCCAGTACTTC	CASSLVSSKETQYF
TRBV5-6	NA	NA	TRBJ2-7	TGTGCCAGCAGCAAGGGTGGAAGCTCCTACGAGCAGTACTTC	CASSKGGSSYEQYF
TRBV5-1	TRBD1	NA	TRBJ1-2	TGCGCCAGCAGCTTGGTACCGGGACAGAACTATGGCTACACCTTC	CASSLVPGQNYGYTF
TRBV5-1	NA	NA	TRBJ2-5	TGCGCCAGCAGCTTGTCGGGGACCCAGTACTTC	CASSLSGTQYF
TRBV3-1/TRBV3-2	NA	NA	TRBJ1-4	TGTGCCAGCAGCCAGATCGGTGAAAAACTGTTTTTT	CASSQIGEKLFF
TRBV7-3	NA	NA	TRBJ2-2	TGTGCCAGCAGCTTGGGCCGGGACGGCACCGGGGAGCTGTTTTTT	CASSLGRDGTGELFF
TRBV19	TRBD1	NA	TRBJ1-1	TGTGCCAGTAGTAAACAGGGGTCGAACACTGAAGCTTTCTTT	CASSKQGSNTEAFF
TRBV27	TRBD1	NA	TRBJ2-5	TGTGCCAGCAGTTTCAGACAGGGGTCAGGGGCCCAGTACTTC	CASSFRQGSGAQYF
TRBV7-8	NA	once	TRBJ1-3	TGTGCCAGCAGCTTAGAGAGTATTGGAAACACCATATATTTT	CASSLESIGNTIYF
TRBV7-8	NA	NA	TRBJ2-1	TGTGCCAGCAGTCCCCCCATCGACTTAGCGGCCTACAATGAGCAGTTCTTC	CASSPPIDLAAYNEQFF
TRBV29-1	NA	NA	TRBJ2-5	TGCAGCGTTGGAGGTACAGGGAGGGGAAACCAAGAGACCCAGTACTTC	CSVGGTGRGNQETQYF
TRBV27	NA	NA	TRBJ2-3	TGTGCCAGCAGTTTACTCCCTGGGGGGACAGATACGCAGTATTTT	CASSLLPGGTDTQYF
TRBV5-1	TRBD2	NA	TRBJ2-3	TGCGCCAGCAGCTTGTACGGGGGGGAAGATACGCAGTATTTT	CASSLYGGEDTQYF
TRBV6-5	NA	NA	TRBJ1-1	TGTGCCAGCAGACGTGGACAGCTGACTGTTGAAGCTTTCTTT	CASRRGQLTVEAFF
TRBV19	NA	once	TRBJ1-2	TGTGCCAGTACCCCGGGACATCGAGACTATGGCTACACCTTC	CASTPGHRDYGYTF
TRBV12-1	NA	once	TRBJ2-1	TGTGCCAGCAGCTCCCCATGCGTCTCCTACAATGAGCAGTTCTTC	CASSSPCVSYNEQFF
TRBV6-5	NA	NA	TRBJ1-1	TGTGCCAGCAGTACCCGAGGAAATTTCTTT	CASSTRGNFF
TRBV10-2	NA	NA	TRBJ1-4	TGCGCCAGCAGTGATCAGGCAACTAATGAAAAACTGTTTTTT	CASSDQATNEKLFF
TRBV6-5	NA	NA	TRBJ1-2	TGTGCCAGCAGTTGCTCTATCCTGGCGGGTGGCTACACCTTC	CASSCSILAGGYTF
TRBV18	TRBD1	NA	TRBJ1-3	TGTGCCAGCTCACCCAACAGGGGATCTGCTTCGGGAAACACCATATATTTT	CASSPNRGSASGNTIYF
TRBV7-8	TRBD1	NA	TRBJ1-1	TGTGCCAGCAGCCTACCGGACAGGGGGCGGGGGAAAGCTTTCTTT	CASSLPDRGRGKAFF
TRBV3-1/TRBV3-2	TRBD2	NA	TRBJ2-5	TGTGCCAGCAGCCAAGATCCCCTGGCTAGCGGGTCTGAGACCCAGTACTTC	CASSQDPLASGSETQYF
TRBV18	TRBD2	NA	TRBJ2-1	TGTGCCAGCTCACCGGGACTAGCAGAGTACAATGAGCAGTTCTTC	CASSPGLAEYNEQFF
TRBV7-6	NA	NA	TRBJ2-2	TGTGCCAGCAGCCTAGGGACCGCGTTTGCCAGCCCCGTGCCCGGGGAGCTGTTTTTT	CASSLGTAFASPVPGELFF
TRBV27	TRBD1	NA	TRBJ1-1	TGTGCCAGCAGTCCGACAGGGATGAACACTGAAGCTTTCTTT	CASSPTGMNTEAFF
TRBV18	NA	NA	TRBJ2-5	TGTGCCAGCTCACCCTCCGACAGACGTCAAGAGACCCAGTACTTC	CASSPSDRRQETQYF
TRBV5-1	NA	NA	TRBJ2-3	TGCGCCAGCAGCTTGGGGGCGGTCACAGATACGCAGTATTTT	CASSLGAVTDTQYF
TRBV6-5	NA	once	TRBJ2-5	TGTGCCAGCAAGACGAACCAAGAGACCCAGTACTTC	CASKTNQETQYF
TRBV6-1	NA	NA	TRBJ1-4	TGTGCCAGCAGTGAATCTTCGCAGGGCAGGTGGGAAAAACTGTTTTTT	CASSESSQGRWEKLFF
TRBV5-1	TRBD1	NA	TRBJ2-7	TGCGCCAGCAGCTTGGCTGGACAGGGAGGTTTTTACGAGCAGTACTTC	CASSLAGQGGFYEQYF
TRBV10-2	NA	NA	TRBJ2-7	TGCGCCACACAACCCAGGGGTGCAAGAGGGGAGCAGTACTTC	CATQPRGARGEQYF
TRBV3-1/TRBV3-2	NA	NA	TRBJ1-2	TGTGCCAGCAGCCAAGAAGGGACCACGACGGGCTACACCTTC	CASSQEGTTTGYTF
TRBV2	NA	NA	TRBJ2-7	TGTGCCAGCAGTGAACAAGGGACATCCTACGAGCAGTACTTC	CASSEQGTSYEQYF
TRBV25-1	TRBD2	NA	TRBJ2-3	TGTGCCAGCAGCCGAGCGGGGGCCTCGGATACGCAGTATTTT	CASSRAGASDTQYF
TRBV19	NA	NA	TRBJ1-1	TGTGCCAGTAATCCAGGGAGAGGTGAAGCTTTCTTT	CASNPGRGEAFF
TRBV19	NA	NA	TRBJ1-5	TGTGCCAGTAGTTCTATACGAGATCAGCCCCAGCATTTT	CASSSIRDQPQHF